This is a list of T cell receptor beta chains from one sample in a study of cytomegalovirus exposure and HLA in healthy donors. Sequenced by immunoSEQ multiplex PCR; TCRdb stores in-frame clones only, minus some. The sample contains some 150,000 clones, roughly 85% of which appear only once. The sequenced sample consisted of PBMCs. These receptors came from a male donor in good health and CMV-seronegative. CDR3s include the opening cysteine and the closing phenylalanine or tryptophan. The order of the fields is J gene, clone size, D gene, V gene, CDR3 protein, CDR3 DNA. The D gene is left open where the match is weak. A clone size is listed for some rows: how often the clone was seen (once, few, many), or a class if it is expanded.

j_gene: TRBJ2-1; abundance: -; d_gene: -; v_gene: TRBV25-1; CDR3aa: CASKQNNEQFF; CDR3nt: TGTGCCAGCAAACAGAACAATGAGCAGTTCTTC
j_gene: TRBJ2-3; abundance: -; d_gene: TRBD2; v_gene: TRBV29-1; CDR3aa: CSARTSGTDTQYF; CDR3nt: TGCAGCGCCCGGACTAGCGGAACAGATACGCAGTATTTT
j_gene: TRBJ2-7; abundance: few; d_gene: -; v_gene: TRBV15; CDR3aa: CATSFRGSYEQYF; CDR3nt: TGTGCCACCAGCTTCCGGGGATCCTACGAGCAGTACTTC
j_gene: TRBJ1-2; abundance: -; d_gene: -; v_gene: TRBV7-2; CDR3aa: CASSSAATNYGYTF; CDR3nt: TGTGCCAGCAGCTCAGCAGCAACTAACTATGGCTACACCTTC
j_gene: TRBJ1-2; abundance: few; d_gene: TRBD1; v_gene: TRBV6-5; CDR3aa: CASSPRTGAYYGYTF; CDR3nt: TGTGCCAGCAGCCCCCGGACAGGGGCTTACTATGGCTACACCTTC
j_gene: TRBJ2-5; abundance: -; d_gene: -; v_gene: TRBV15; CDR3aa: CATSRGGGKETQYF; CDR3nt: TGTGCCACCAGCAGAGGTGGGGGGAAGGAGACCCAGTACTTC
j_gene: TRBJ2-5; abundance: -; d_gene: TRBD2; v_gene: TRBV4-2; CDR3aa: CASSLRLARSWETQYF; CDR3nt: TGTGCCAGCAGCCTCCGACTAGCCCGATCTTGGGAGACCCAGTACTTC
j_gene: TRBJ1-2; abundance: -; d_gene: TRBD1; v_gene: TRBV5-1; CDR3aa: CASSGGQGSYGYTF; CDR3nt: TGCGCCAGCAGCGGCGGACAGGGTTCTTATGGCTACACCTTC
j_gene: TRBJ2-3; abundance: -; d_gene: TRBD2; v_gene: TRBV5-4; CDR3aa: CASSLRAGGDTQYF; CDR3nt: TGTGCCAGCAGCTTGAGGGCGGGAGGTGATACGCAGTATTTT
j_gene: TRBJ2-5; abundance: once; d_gene: TRBD1; v_gene: TRBV9; CDR3aa: CASSVSTGGWETQYF; CDR3nt: TGTGCCAGCAGCGTTAGTACAGGGGGCTGGGAGACCCAGTACTTC
j_gene: TRBJ2-5; abundance: -; d_gene: -; v_gene: TRBV19; CDR3aa: CASSIDPTVRETQYF; CDR3nt: TGTGCCAGTAGTATAGACCCGACAGTTCGAGAGACCCAGTACTTC
j_gene: TRBJ2-2; abundance: -; d_gene: TRBD1; v_gene: TRBV7-9; CDR3aa: CASSGDREVENTGELFF; CDR3nt: TGTGCCAGCAGCGGAGACAGGGAAGTGGAGAACACCGGGGAGCTGTTTTTT
j_gene: TRBJ1-2; abundance: -; d_gene: -; v_gene: TRBV28; CDR3aa: CASSLAADYGYTF; CDR3nt: TGTGCCAGCAGTTTAGCGGCTGACTATGGCTACACCTTC
j_gene: TRBJ1-2; abundance: -; d_gene: TRBD1; v_gene: TRBV7-9; CDR3aa: CASSPEGTGNYGYTF; CDR3nt: TGTGCCAGCAGCCCCGAGGGGACAGGGAACTATGGCTACACCTTC
j_gene: TRBJ2-4; abundance: -; d_gene: -; v_gene: TRBV5-1; CDR3aa: CASSLVSFAGNIQYF; CDR3nt: TGCGCCAGCAGCTTGGTGTCCTTTGCAGGGAACATTCAGTACTTC
j_gene: TRBJ2-7; abundance: -; d_gene: -; v_gene: TRBV18; CDR3aa: CASSPRRSSSYEQYF; CDR3nt: TGTGCCAGCTCACCACGGAGGTCTAGCTCCTACGAGCAGTACTTC
j_gene: TRBJ2-7; abundance: few; d_gene: TRBD2; v_gene: TRBV7-2; CDR3aa: CASTSGRASYEQYF; CDR3nt: TGTGCCAGCACTAGCGGGAGGGCCTCCTACGAGCAGTACTTC
j_gene: TRBJ1-1; abundance: -; d_gene: -; v_gene: TRBV6-5; CDR3aa: CASRPAQGTEAFF; CDR3nt: TGTGCCAGCAGACCAGCGCAGGGCACTGAAGCTTTCTTT
j_gene: TRBJ1-2; abundance: -; d_gene: TRBD1; v_gene: TRBV7-9; CDR3aa: CASSRSTDRDHGYTF; CDR3nt: TGTGCCAGCAGCCGATCCACGGACAGGGACCATGGCTACACCTTC
j_gene: TRBJ1-1; abundance: -; d_gene: TRBD1; v_gene: TRBV6-5; CDR3aa: CATKTGANVGAFF; CDR3nt: TGTGCCACAAAGACAGGGGCCAACGTTGGAGCTTTCTTT